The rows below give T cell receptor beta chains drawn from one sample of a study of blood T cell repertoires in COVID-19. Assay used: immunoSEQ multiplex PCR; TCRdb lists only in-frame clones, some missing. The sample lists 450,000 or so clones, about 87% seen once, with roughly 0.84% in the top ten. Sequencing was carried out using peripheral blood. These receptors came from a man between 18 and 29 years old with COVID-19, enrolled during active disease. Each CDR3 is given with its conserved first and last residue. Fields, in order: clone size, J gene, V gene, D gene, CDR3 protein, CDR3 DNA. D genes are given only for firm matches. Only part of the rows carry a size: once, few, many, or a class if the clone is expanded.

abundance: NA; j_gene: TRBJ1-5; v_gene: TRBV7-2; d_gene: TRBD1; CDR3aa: CASSLRGGAGNQPQHF; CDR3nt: TGTGCCAGCAGCCTCAGAGGGGGCGCCGGCAATCAGCCCCAGCATTTT
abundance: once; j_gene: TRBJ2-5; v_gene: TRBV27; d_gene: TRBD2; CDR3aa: CASSPTTRTSGKETQYF; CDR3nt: TGTGCCAGCAGTCCCACAACCAGGACTAGCGGAAAAGAGACCCAGTACTTC
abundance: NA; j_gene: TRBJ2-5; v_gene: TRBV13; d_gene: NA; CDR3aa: CASSSLTQETQYF; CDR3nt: TGTGCCAGCAGCTCTTTAACTCAAGAGACCCAGTACTTC
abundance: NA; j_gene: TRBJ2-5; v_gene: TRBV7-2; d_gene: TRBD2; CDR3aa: CASSFQVVSGGYQETQYF; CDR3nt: TGTGCCAGCAGCTTCCAAGTGGTTAGCGGGGGTTACCAAGAGACCCAGTACTTC
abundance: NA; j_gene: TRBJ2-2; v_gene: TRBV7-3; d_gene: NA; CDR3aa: CASSLMAGTGELFF; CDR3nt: TGTGCCAGCAGCTTAATGGCAGGAACCGGGGAGCTGTTTTTT
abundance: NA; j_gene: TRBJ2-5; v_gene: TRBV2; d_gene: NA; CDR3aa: CASSEDRGTQETQYF; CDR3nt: TGTGCCAGCAGTGAAGATAGGGGTACTCAAGAGACCCAGTACTTC
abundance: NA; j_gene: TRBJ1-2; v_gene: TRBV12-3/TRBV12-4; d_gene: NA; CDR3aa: CASSPPTGYGYTF; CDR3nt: TGTGCCAGCAGTCCCCCGACAGGCTATGGCTACACCTTC
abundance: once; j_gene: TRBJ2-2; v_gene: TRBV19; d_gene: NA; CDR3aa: CASTPGSGNTGELFF; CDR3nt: TGTGCCAGTACACCTGGGAGCGGGAACACCGGGGAGCTGTTTTTT
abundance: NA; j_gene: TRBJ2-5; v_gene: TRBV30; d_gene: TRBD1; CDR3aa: CAWSGQGSQETQYF; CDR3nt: TGTGCCTGGAGTGGACAGGGGAGTCAAGAGACCCAGTACTTC
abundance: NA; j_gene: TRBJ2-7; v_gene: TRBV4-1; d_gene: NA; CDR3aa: CASSQVGGFHEQYF; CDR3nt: TGCGCCAGCAGCCAAGTGGGGGGATTCCACGAGCAGTACTTC
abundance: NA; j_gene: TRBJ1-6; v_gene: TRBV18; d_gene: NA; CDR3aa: CASSPLGDSPLHF; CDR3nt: TGTGCCAGCTCACCCCTGGGAGATTCACCCCTCCACTTT
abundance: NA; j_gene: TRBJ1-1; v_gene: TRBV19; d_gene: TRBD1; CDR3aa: CAIKGQGSTEAFF; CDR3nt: TGTGCCATCAAAGGACAGGGTAGCACTGAAGCTTTCTTT
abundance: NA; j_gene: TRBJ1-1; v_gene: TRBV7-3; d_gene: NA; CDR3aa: CASSFAERTEAFF; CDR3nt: TGTGCCAGCAGTTTCGCTGAGCGAACTGAAGCTTTCTTT
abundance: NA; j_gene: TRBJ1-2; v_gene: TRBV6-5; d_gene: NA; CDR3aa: CASSYRRETYGYTF; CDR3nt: TGTGCCAGCAGTTATCGCAGGGAAACCTATGGCTACACCTTC
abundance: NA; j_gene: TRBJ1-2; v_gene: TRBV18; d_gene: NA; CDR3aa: CASSPQASDGYTF; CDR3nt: TGTGCCAGCTCACCACAAGCCTCTGATGGCTACACCTTC
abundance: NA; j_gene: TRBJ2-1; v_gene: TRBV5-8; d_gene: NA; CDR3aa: CASSSGQLYNEQFF; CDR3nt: TGTGCCAGCAGCTCCGGACAGCTGTACAATGAGCAGTTCTTC
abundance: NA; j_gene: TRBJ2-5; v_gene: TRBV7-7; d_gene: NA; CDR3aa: CASSLVFGGAETQYF; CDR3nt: TGTGCTAGCAGCTTAGTGTTTGGGGGCGCGGAGACCCAGTACTTC
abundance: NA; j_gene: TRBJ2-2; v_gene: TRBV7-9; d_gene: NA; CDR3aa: CASSRPGDSNTGELFF; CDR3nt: TGTGCCAGCAGCCGTCCGGGGGACTCCAACACCGGGGAGCTGTTTTTT
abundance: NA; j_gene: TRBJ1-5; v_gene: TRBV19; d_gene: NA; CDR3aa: CASSLPPVAHQPQHF; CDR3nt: TGTGCCAGTAGTCTCCCCCCTGTGGCCCATCAGCCCCAGCATTTT
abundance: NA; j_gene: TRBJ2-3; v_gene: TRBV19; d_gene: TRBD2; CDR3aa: CASSLRGLAGTDTQYF; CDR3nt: TGTGCCAGTAGTCTCCGGGGACTAGCGGGAACAGATACGCAGTATTTT
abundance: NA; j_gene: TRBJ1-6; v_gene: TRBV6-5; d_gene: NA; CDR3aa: CASRLPGGNSPLHF; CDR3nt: TGTGCCAGCAGACTCCCTGGGGGGAATTCACCCCTCCACTTT
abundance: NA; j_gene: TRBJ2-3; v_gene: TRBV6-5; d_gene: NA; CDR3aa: CASSLSPYTDTQYF; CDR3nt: TGTGCCAGCAGTTTGTCCCCTTACACAGATACGCAGTATTTT
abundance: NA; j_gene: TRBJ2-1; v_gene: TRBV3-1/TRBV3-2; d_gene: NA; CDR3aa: CASSLLEGVSSYNEQFF; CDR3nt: TGTGCCAGCAGCCTACTAGAGGGGGTAAGCTCCTACAATGAGCAGTTCTTC
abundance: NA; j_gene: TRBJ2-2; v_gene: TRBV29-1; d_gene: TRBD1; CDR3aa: CSVGDRAGTGELFF; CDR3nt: TGCAGCGTTGGCGACAGGGCGGGCACCGGGGAGCTGTTTTTT
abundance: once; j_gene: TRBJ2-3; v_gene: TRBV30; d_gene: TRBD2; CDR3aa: CAWSVYRTSGRDTQYF; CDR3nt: TGTGCCTGGAGTGTATACAGGACTAGCGGGAGGGATACGCAGTATTTT
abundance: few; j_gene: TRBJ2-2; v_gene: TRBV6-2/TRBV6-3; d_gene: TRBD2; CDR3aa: CASSLSGDLTGELFF; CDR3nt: TGTGCCAGCAGTTTAAGCGGGGACCTCACCGGGGAGCTGTTTTTT
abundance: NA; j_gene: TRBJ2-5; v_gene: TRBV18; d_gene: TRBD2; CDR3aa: CASSPGAGYQETQYF; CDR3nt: TGTGCCAGCTCACCAGGAGCGGGGTACCAAGAGACCCAGTACTTC
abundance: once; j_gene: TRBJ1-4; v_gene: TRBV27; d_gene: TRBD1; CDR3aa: CASRRTGTNRRTNEKLFF; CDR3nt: TGTGCCAGCAGGCGGACAGGGACAAATCGGAGGACTAATGAAAAACTGTTTTTT
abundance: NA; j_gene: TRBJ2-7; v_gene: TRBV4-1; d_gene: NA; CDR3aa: CASSQVPRGGYEQYF; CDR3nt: TGCGCCAGCAGCCAAGTTCCCAGGGGTGGCTACGAGCAGTACTTC
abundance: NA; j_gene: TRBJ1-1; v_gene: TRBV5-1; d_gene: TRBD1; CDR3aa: CASSSQTGVNTEAFF; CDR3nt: TGCGCCAGCAGCTCACAGACAGGGGTGAACACTGAAGCTTTCTTT
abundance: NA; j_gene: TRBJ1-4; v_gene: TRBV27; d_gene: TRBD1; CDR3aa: CASSLSDRGREKLFF; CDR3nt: TGTGCCAGCAGCCTAAGTGACAGGGGACGAGAAAAACTGTTTTTT
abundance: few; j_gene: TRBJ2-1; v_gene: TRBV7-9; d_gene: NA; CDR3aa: CASSQRGPGLPVQFF; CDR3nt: TGTGCCAGCAGCCAACGTGGCCCAGGGCTGCCGGTGCAGTTCTTC
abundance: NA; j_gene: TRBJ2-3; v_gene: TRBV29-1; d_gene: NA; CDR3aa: CSVEGTSGSGTDTQYF; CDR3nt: TGCAGCGTTGAAGGGACATCCGGGTCTGGCACAGATACGCAGTATTTT
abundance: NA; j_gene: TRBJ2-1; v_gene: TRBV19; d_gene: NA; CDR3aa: CASRAGSRGYNEQFF; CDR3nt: TGTGCCAGTAGAGCCGGGAGCCGAGGGTACAATGAGCAGTTCTTC
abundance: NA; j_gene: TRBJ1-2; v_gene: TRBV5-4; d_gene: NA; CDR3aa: CASSFTGQVYGYTF; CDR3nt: TGTGCCAGCAGCTTTACGGGACAAGTCTATGGCTACACCTTC
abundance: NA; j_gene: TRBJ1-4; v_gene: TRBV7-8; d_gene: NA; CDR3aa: CASSLVEDEKLFF; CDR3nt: TGTGCCAGCAGCTTAGTAGAGGATGAAAAACTGTTTTTT
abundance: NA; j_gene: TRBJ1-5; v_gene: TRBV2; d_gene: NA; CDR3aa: CASSDPTGGNQPQHF; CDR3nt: TGTGCCAGCAGCGACCCGACAGGAGGCAATCAGCCCCAGCATTTT
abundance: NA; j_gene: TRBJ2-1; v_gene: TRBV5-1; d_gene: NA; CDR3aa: CASSLDPLRTESSYNEQFF; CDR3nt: TGCGCCAGCAGCTTGGACCCCCTCCGGACAGAGAGCTCCTACAATGAGCAGTTCTTC
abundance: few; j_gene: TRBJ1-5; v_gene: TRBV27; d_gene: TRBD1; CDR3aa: CASSPIGQGSNQPQHF; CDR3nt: TGTGCCAGCAGCCCCATCGGACAGGGAAGCAATCAGCCCCAGCATTTT
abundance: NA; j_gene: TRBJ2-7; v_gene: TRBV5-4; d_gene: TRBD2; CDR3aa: CASSFSGRGEQYF; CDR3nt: TGTGCCAGCAGCTTTAGCGGGAGAGGTGAGCAGTACTTC
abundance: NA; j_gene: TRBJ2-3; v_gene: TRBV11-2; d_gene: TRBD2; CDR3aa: CASSLLAGALETTDTQYF; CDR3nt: TGTGCCAGCAGCTTGCTAGCGGGGGCCCTGGAAACCACAGATACGCAGTATTTT
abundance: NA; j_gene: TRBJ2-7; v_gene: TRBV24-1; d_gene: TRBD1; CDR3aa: CATSDSGQASYEQYF; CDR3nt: TGTGCCACCAGTGATTCCGGACAGGCCTCCTACGAGCAGTACTTC
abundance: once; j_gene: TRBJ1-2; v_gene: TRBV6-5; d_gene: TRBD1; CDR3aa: CASRTTGTGVGYTF; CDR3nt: TGTGCCAGCAGGACCACCGGGACAGGGGTTGGCTACACCTTC
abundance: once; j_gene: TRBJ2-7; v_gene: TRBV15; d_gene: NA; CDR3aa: CATSSPSTRGSYEQYF; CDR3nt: TGTGCCACCAGCAGCCCCAGTACGAGGGGGTCCTACGAGCAGTACTTC
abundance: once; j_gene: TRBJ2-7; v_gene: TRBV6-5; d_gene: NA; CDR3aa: CASSYSQGPYEQYF; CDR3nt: TGTGCCAGCAGTTACTCGCAGGGGCCCTACGAGCAGTACTTC
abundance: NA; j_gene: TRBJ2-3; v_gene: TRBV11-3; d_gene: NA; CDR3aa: CASSLVQSTDTQYF; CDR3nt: TGTGCCAGCAGCTTAGTACAGTCCACAGATACGCAGTATTTT
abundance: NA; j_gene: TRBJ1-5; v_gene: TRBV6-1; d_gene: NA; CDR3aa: CASSDRDWDQPQHF; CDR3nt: TGTGCCAGCAGTGACAGGGATTGGGATCAGCCCCAGCATTTT
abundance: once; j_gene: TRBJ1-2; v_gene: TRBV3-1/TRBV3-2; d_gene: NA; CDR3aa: CAFSENYGYTF; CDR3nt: TGTGCCTTCTCCGAGAACTATGGCTACACCTTC
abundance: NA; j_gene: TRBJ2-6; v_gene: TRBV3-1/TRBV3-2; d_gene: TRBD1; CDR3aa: CASRVGQGSSGANVLTF; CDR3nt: TGTGCCAGCAGAGTTGGACAGGGGAGCTCTGGGGCCAACGTCCTGACTTTC
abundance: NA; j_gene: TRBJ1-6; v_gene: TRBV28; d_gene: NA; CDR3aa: CASSRQAIYNSPLHF; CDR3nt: TGTGCCAGCAGCCGACAGGCTATCTATAATTCACCCCTCCACTTT
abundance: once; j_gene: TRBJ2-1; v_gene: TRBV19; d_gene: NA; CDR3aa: CASSIIGLLRDNEQFF; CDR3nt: TGTGCCAGTAGTATAATAGGACTCCTACGGGACAATGAGCAGTTCTTC
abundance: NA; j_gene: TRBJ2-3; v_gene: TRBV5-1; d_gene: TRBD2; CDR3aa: CASSLRVAGGPGDTQYF; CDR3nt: TGCGCCAGCAGCTTGAGGGTAGCGGGAGGGCCAGGAGATACGCAGTATTTT
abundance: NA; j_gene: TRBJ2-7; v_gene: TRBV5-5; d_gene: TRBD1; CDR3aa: CASSIQGTSIYEQYF; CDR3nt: TGTGCCAGCAGTATACAGGGGACCTCTATCTACGAGCAGTACTTC
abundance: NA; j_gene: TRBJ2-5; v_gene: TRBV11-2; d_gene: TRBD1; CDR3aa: CASSTDRNEETQYF; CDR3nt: TGTGCCAGCAGTACGGACAGGAATGAAGAGACCCAGTACTTC
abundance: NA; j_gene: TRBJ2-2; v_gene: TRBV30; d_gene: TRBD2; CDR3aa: CACSFSGRALAGELFF; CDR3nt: TGTGCCTGCTCCTTTAGCGGGAGGGCCCTTGCCGGGGAGCTGTTTTTT
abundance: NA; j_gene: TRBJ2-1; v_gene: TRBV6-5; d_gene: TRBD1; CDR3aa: CASRSDRSSYNEQFF; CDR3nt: TGTGCCAGCAGATCGGACAGGAGCTCCTACAATGAGCAGTTCTTC
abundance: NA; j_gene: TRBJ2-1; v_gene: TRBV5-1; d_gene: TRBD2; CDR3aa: CASSLQGLANQFF; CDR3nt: TGCGCCAGCAGCTTGCAGGGACTAGCGAACCAGTTCTTC
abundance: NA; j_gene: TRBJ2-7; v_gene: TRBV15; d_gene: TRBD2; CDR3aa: CATSRDPGTSKGAQYF; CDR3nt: TGTGCCACCAGCAGAGATCCCGGGACTAGCAAAGGTGCGCAGTACTTC
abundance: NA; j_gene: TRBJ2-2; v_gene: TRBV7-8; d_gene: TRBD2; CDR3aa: CASSDGLAGAYTGELFF; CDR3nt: TGTGCCAGCAGCGACGGACTAGCGGGAGCGTATACCGGGGAGCTGTTTTTT